The 32 T cell receptor beta chains below all came from one sample that was sequenced in a study of shared clonotypes between healthy human individuals. The assay was immunoSEQ multiplex PCR, and TCRdb's table has in-frame clones only and misses some. The data show more than 2 million clones, about 95% seen once. Terminally differentiated effector memory CD45RA+ cells were excluded by CCR7 positive selection of CD45RO-negative cells. Sequenced: naive CD8+ T cells sorted from blood. These receptors originate from a man aged 18 to 30 in good health.

The chain recombines TRBV5-5 with TRBJ1-1; perhaps TRBD1 as D (5 bases). Germline assignment: CDR1 SGHKS and CDR2 YYEKEE (reference sequence). The CDR3 has 14 amino acids. Deletions cut 4 bases from V and 7 bases from J, with 17 bases between. As DNA, the CDR3 is TGTGCCAGCAGCCTGACCCCAGGGAAACTTGAAGCTTTCTTT. It yields the protein CASSLTPGKLEAFF.

The chain carries TRBV28 and TRBJ1-5; D gene ambiguous. This CDR3 contains 17 residues. Trimming pared 3 bases from V and 0 bases from J, leaving 15 bases between. Germline V gene data show CDR1 as MDHEN and CDR2 as SYDVKM. The CDR3 loop is CASSFILGLLSNQPQHF. CDR3 coding DNA: TGTGCCAGCAGTTTCATCCTCGGCCTCCTTAGCAATCAGCCCCAGCATTTT.

The V and J genes are TRBV25-1 and TRBJ2-1, with 8 bases lining up with TRBD2. Trimming removed 2 bases from V and 14 bases from J; junction bases left unmatched: 8. In germline, CDR1 is MGHDK, CDR2 SYGVNS. CDR3 length: 13 residues. The CDR3: CASSEPTSERKFF. As DNA, the CDR3 is TGTGCCAGCAGTGAACCGACTAGCGAGAGAAAGTTCTTC.

This chain connects TRBV11-2 to TRBJ2-2; D is uncertain. Germline V gene sequence: CDR1 SGHAT, CDR2 FQNNGV. This CDR3 is 12 amino acids long. Trimming removed 3 bases from V and 5 bases from J, with 4 bases in between. Here the CDR3 DNA reads TGTGCCAGCAGCTTTATAACCGGGGAGCTGTTTTTT. Translation: CASSFITGELFF.

This clone was detected only once. This chain uses TRBV12-5 with TRBJ2-4, with 12 bases aligning to TRBD2. The CDR3 is 20 residues long. From germline, CDR1 is LGHNT and CDR2 FRNRAP. The ends lost 5 bases at V and 1 base at J; junction bases unmatched: 15. The CDR3 coding sequence is TGTGCTAGTGGTCCACCCCCCCGACTAGCGGGGGCAACGGCCAAAAACATTCAGTACTTC. Translating gives CASGPPPRLAGATAKNIQYF.

CDR3 loop: CASSVGPSVLHTQYF. As DNA, the CDR3 is TGTGCCAGCAGCGTAGGGCCTAGCGTTTTGCATACGCAGTATTTT. This chain connects TRBV9 to TRBJ2-3; D is possibly TRBD2 (6 bases). CDR3 length: 15 amino acids. V was clipped by 0 bases and J by 7 bases, with 15 bases between them. Germline lookup yields CDR1 SGDLS and CDR2 YYNGEE.

This chain links TRBV19 with TRBJ1-2; 7 nucleotides match TRBD1. V lost 5 bases to trimming and J lost 5 bases; unmatched junction nucleotides: 11. The CDR3 loop spans 15 amino acids. Germline CDR1 reads LNHDA; CDR2 reads SQIVND (reference sequence). CDR3 in amino acids: CASSPSDRPTYGYTF. CDR3 nucleotide sequence: TGTGCCAGTAGTCCGTCGGACAGGCCTACATATGGCTACACCTTC.

The chain uses TRBV4-2 and TRBJ2-3; D unresolved. The germline V and J ends were trimmed by 6 bases and 2 bases, with 3 bases remaining between them. Germline assignment: CDR1 LGHNA and CDR2 YNFKEQ. CDR3 length: 11 residues. Here the CDR3 DNA reads TGTGCCAGCAGGCTCACAGATACGCAGTATTTT. Its translation is CASRLTDTQYF.

About this clone: One junction end disagrees with the germline gene, perhaps due to a read error. The V call is TRBV28, the J call TRBJ2-7; TRBD2 might be the D (5 bases). Germline V gene sequence: CDR1 MDHEN, CDR2 SYDVKM. The CDR3 spans 12 residues. CDR3 bases: TGTGCCAGCAGTTTCGGGGATACTTTCTTATTCTTC. Translating it yields CASSFGDTFLFF.

The rearrangement joins TRBV4-3 to TRBJ2-7, with D uncertain. The CDR3 runs to 14 residues. Germline V gene lookup returns CDR1 LGHNA and CDR2 YSLEER. Trimming shortened V by 0 bases and J by 2 bases, and 8 bases separated the two germline ends. The CDR3 region is CASSQDYSTYEQYF. The CDR3 coding sequence is TGCGCCAGCAGCCAAGATTACAGTACCTACGAGCAGTACTTC.

Remarks on this clone: Different DNA sequences within this sample yield the same CDR3. V gene TRBV2 combines with J gene TRBJ2-7; D unresolved. V was pared by 6 bases and J by 4 bases, with 7 bases between. CDR1 and CDR2 (germline): SNHLY, FYNNEI. The CDR3 has 11 amino acids. The CDR3: CASRTGYEQYF. The CDR3 region has the DNA TGTGCCAGCAGGACGGGTTACGAGCAGTACTTC.

V is TRBV15 and J is TRBJ2-7; 7 bases align to TRBD1. This CDR3 spans 14 amino acids. J gave up 0 bases and V 8 bases, and 7 bases lay outside the gene matches. Germline V gene lookup returns CDR1 LNHNV and CDR2 YYDKDF (reference sequence). CDR3 sequence (DNA): TGTGCCACCTCGGACAGGTCATCCTCCTACGAGCAGTACTTC. Its protein product is CATSDRSSSYEQYF.

The chain joins TRBV5-4 to TRBJ2-2; D is perhaps TRBD1 or TRBD2 (6 bases each). The V gene's germline CDR1 is SGHNT and CDR2 YYREEE (reference sequence). Trimming shortened V by 5 bases and J by 3 bases, and 20 bases separated the two germline ends. The CDR3 is made up of 17 amino acids. The CDR3 DNA sequence: TGTGCCAGCAGACCCCGGGGGCTGGGGACTGACACCGGGGAGCTGTTTTTT. This codes for CASRPRGLGTDTGELFF.

V usage is TRBV15 and J usage is TRBJ2-4; the match to TRBD1 covers 7 bases. V trimming: 5 bases; J trimming: 8 bases; junction bases outside the gene matches: 12. Germline lookup yields CDR1 LNHNV and CDR2 YYDKDF (reference sequence). The CDR3 loop spans 15 amino acids. In nucleotides, the CDR3 is TGTGCCACCAGCTCCCAACCCGAAGGGGGCTACATTCAGTACTTC. Protein sequence: CATSSQPEGGYIQYF.

The chain has TRBV5-1 and TRBJ2-5, with 7 bases matching TRBD1. This CDR3 contains 13 residues. V lost 4 bases, J lost 5 bases, and 5 bases stayed unmatched. Germline V lookup: CDR1 SGHRS, CDR2 YFSETQ. For the CDR3, the DNA is TGCGCCAGCAGCAAACGGACAGGCGAGACCCAGTACTTC. Amino acid sequence: CASSKRTGETQYF.

J is TRBJ1-1 and V is TRBV13, with 8 bases that match TRBD1. The CDR3 consists of 13 residues. Germline loops: CDR1 PRHDT, CDR2 FYEKMQ (reference sequence). V lost 3 bases and J lost 10; bases outside the gene matches: 7. The CDR3, as DNA: TGTGCCAGCAGCTTCGGACAGGGTTCTGCAGCTTTCTTT. Its protein product is CASSFGQGSAAFF.

This clone has just one count. The CDR3 is CASSFPGSGNTIYF. Written as DNA, the CDR3 is TGTGCCAGCAGCTTCCCAGGGTCAGGAAACACCATATATTTT. V gene TRBV13 combines with J gene TRBJ1-3; tentatively, D is TRBD1 (5 bases). CDR1 is PRHDT, CDR2 FYEKMQ, per germline (reference sequence). The CDR3 covers 14 residues. Trimming removed 3 bases at V and 4 bases at J, with 10 bases between. The complete variable domain, with remaining parts taken from reference TRBV13 and TRBJ1-3, reads AAGVIQSPRHLIKEKRETATLKCYPIPRHDTVYWYQQGPGQDPQFLISFYEKMQSDKGSIPDRFSAQQFSDYHSELNMSSLELGDSALYFCASSFPGSGNTIYFGEGSWLTVV.

This chain links TRBV28 with TRBJ2-2; 8 nucleotides align to TRBD1. The junction had 2 bases not matched to a gene; V was cut back by 7 bases and J by 1 base. The length of the CDR3 is 14 residues. Germline V gives CDR1 MDHEN, CDR2 SYDVKM. CDR3 bases: TGTGCCAGCACAGGACAGGGGAACACCGGGGAGCTGTTTTTT. Protein sequence: CASTGQGNTGELFF. Complete variable domain (other parts from reference TRBV28 and TRBJ2-2): DVKVTQSSRYLVKRTGEKVFLECVQDMDHENMFWYRQDPGLGLRLIYFSYDVKMKEKGDIPEGYSVSREKKERFSLILESASTNQTSMYLCASTGQGNTGELFFGEGSRLTVL.

Regarding this clone: Other DNA sequences in the same sample also yield this CDR3. The chain joins TRBV5-6 to TRBJ2-7; a weak D match, TRBD1 (6 bases). Germline CDR1 is SGHDT and CDR2 is YYEEEE. Trimming left V 3 bases short and J 2 bases short, with 9 bases between. The CDR3 contains 13 residues. CDR3 coding DNA: TGTGCCAGCAGCTACGGACAGACCTACGAGCAGTACTTC. Residues: CASSYGQTYEQYF.

CDR3: CASSSRGTTDTQYF. CDR3 nucleotides: TGTGCCAGCAGCTCCCGAGGGACCACAGATACGCAGTATTTT. The V and J genes are TRBV11-2 and TRBJ2-3; the D gene could be TRBD1 or TRBD2 (5 bases each). V was clipped by 4 bases and J by 2 bases, with 10 bases between them. Germline-derived CDR1 and CDR2 are SGHAT and FQNNGV. CDR3 size: 14 residues.

Remarks on this clone: The sample has other DNA sequences that encode this CDR3 too. This chain uses TRBV6-5 with TRBJ1-1; D is possibly TRBD1 (6 bases). Trimming pared 6 bases from V and 1 base from J, leaving 12 bases between. Germline-derived CDR1 and CDR2 are MNHEY and SVGAGI. The CDR3 is made up of 14 amino acids. The CDR3 region has the DNA TGTGCCAGCAGCCCACAGGGACCGAACACTGAAGCTTTCTTT. Translation: CASSPQGPNTEAFF.

The J gene is TRBJ2-1, the V gene TRBV5-1; D is unclear. Per germline, CDR1 SGHRS and CDR2 YFSETQ. The CDR3 covers 13 residues. Between the trimmed V and J ends, which lost 4 bases and 3 bases, there was a span of 8 bases. DNA of the CDR3: TGCGCCAGCAGCACGCTACACTACAATGAGCAGTTCTTC. As protein: CASSTLHYNEQFF.

The gene calls are TRBV30 and TRBJ1-4, with D uncertain. CDR1 is GTSNPN, CDR2 SVGIG, per germline (reference sequence). V was cut by 1 base and J by 8 bases, with 14 bases left in between. This CDR3 spans 14 amino acids. CDR3 region: CAWSDSGVWEKLFF. DNA of the CDR3: TGTGCCTGGAGTGATTCTGGGGTGTGGGAAAAACTGTTTTTT.

The V and J genes are TRBV2 and TRBJ1-4, with 7 bases that match TRBD1. This CDR3 has 16 residues. Germline V gene data show CDR1 as SNHLY and CDR2 as FYNNEI. With V trimmed by 3 bases and J by 8 bases, 12 bases remained unmatched. The CDR3 sequence: CASSDPRQGLGEKLFF. Written as DNA, the CDR3 is TGTGCCAGCAGTGATCCCCGACAGGGCCTGGGAGAAAAACTGTTTTTT.

Comments on this clone: This same CDR3 is encoded by further DNA sequences in the sample. The J gene is TRBJ1-2, the V gene TRBV6-5; 7 bases are a match to TRBD1. The CDR3 sequence is 11 residues long. V shed 8 bases, J shed 4 bases, and the junction held 1 base outside the gene matches. In germline, CDR1 is MNHEY, CDR2 SVGAGI. The CDR3 DNA reads as TGTGCCAGCGGGGACAGCTATGGCTACACCTTC. It encodes CASGDSYGYTF.

This clone appeared once. This chain joins TRBV28 and TRBJ2-5; D assignment may be TRBD1 or TRBD2 (5 bases each). The CDR3 covers 13 residues. Trimming cost V 6 bases and J 2 bases, with 10 bases left between them. Germline-derived CDR1 and CDR2 are MDHEN and SYDVKM. The CDR3 sequence: CASRGRNQETQYF. The CDR3 DNA reads TGTGCCAGCAGGGGACGGAATCAAGAGACCCAGTACTTC.

This clone came up once. Other DNA sequences of this sample code for an identical CDR3. The chain couples TRBV7-9 to TRBJ2-1; the match to TRBD2 covers 13 bases. This CDR3 has 16 amino acids. Germline loops: CDR1 SEHNR, CDR2 FQNEAQ (reference sequence). V shed 5 bases, J shed 3 bases, and the junction held 4 bases outside the gene matches. In DNA form, the CDR3 reads TGTGCCAGCAGCCCCGGACTAGCGGGAGTCTACAATGAGCAGTTCTTC. Translation: CASSPGLAGVYNEQFF. Full variable domain (remainder filled in from reference TRBV7-9 and TRBJ2-1): DTGVSQNPRHKITKRGQNVTFRCDPISEHNRLYWYRQTLGQGPEFLTYFQNEAQLEKSRLLSDRFSAERPKGSFSTLEIQRTEQGDSAMYLCASSPGLAGVYNEQFFGPGTRLTVL.

The chain couples TRBV5-5 to TRBJ2-7; D is perhaps TRBD1 (6 bases). The germline CDR1 and CDR2 sequences are SGHKS and YYEKEE (reference sequence). This CDR3 spans 14 amino acids. Trimming pared 4 bases from V and 3 bases from J, leaving 14 bases between. CDR3 amino acids: CASSPGAGDYEQYF. DNA for the CDR3: TGTGCCAGCAGCCCCGGGGCAGGGGACTACGAGCAGTACTTC.

The chain links TRBV9 to TRBJ2-7, with 8 bases matching TRBD2. J lost 3 bases, V lost 3 bases, and 2 bases had no gene match. CDR1 and CDR2 (germline): SGDLS, YYNGEE. The length of the CDR3 is 13 residues. The CDR3 coding sequence is TGTGCCAGCAGCGGGGGACTAGACTACGAGCAGTACTTC. Translating gives CASSGGLDYEQYF. Full variable domain (missing parts from reference TRBV9 and TRBJ2-7): DSGVTQTPKHLITATGQRVTLRCSPRSGDLSVYWYQQSLDQGLQFLIQYYNGEERAKGNILERFSAQQFPDLHSELNLSSLELGDSALYFCASSGGLDYEQYFGPGTRLTVT.

The chain combines TRBV7-9 with TRBJ1-1, with TRBD1 matching over 8 bases. CDR3 length: 14 amino acids. The V segment lost 7 bases and the J segment 1 base; nucleotides outside the gene matches: 5. Germline V CDR1 and CDR2: SEHNR, FQNEAQ (reference sequence). CDR3 in amino acids: CASTRQGPNTEAFF. Here the CDR3 DNA reads TGTGCCAGCACTCGACAGGGGCCGAACACTGAAGCTTTCTTT.

J is TRBJ2-7 and V is TRBV5-1; a possible D gene is TRBD1 (6 bases). Trimming removed 3 bases at V and 0 bases at J, with 10 bases between. CDR3 length: 14 amino acids. Germline CDR1 SGHRS, CDR2 YFSETQ. CDR3 sequence (DNA): TGCGCCAGCAGCTCGGACAGATACTCCTACGAGCAGTACTTC. This codes for CASSSDRYSYEQYF.

This sequence joins TRBV13 and TRBJ2-7; 8 bases are a match to TRBD1. The CDR3 totals 15 residues. Germline-derived CDR1 and CDR2 are PRHDT and FYEKMQ (reference sequence). The V gene end was trimmed by 5 bases and the J gene end by 6 bases; junction bases not matched to a gene: 12. The CDR3 loop is CASSAQGAPRGEQYF. The CDR3 DNA reads as TGTGCCAGCAGCGCCCAGGGGGCCCCACGTGGCGAGCAGTACTTC.